One sample yielded the 20 T cell receptor beta chains listed below, sequenced in a study of CD8 T cells in ankylosing spondylitis. Using its own MiXCR run on the 5' RACE reads, TCRdb lists one record per CDR3 protein. The sample has 200,000 to 300,000 distinct CDR3 sequences; approximately 24% are singletons. The material sequenced was blood, either unsorted or a sorted T cell fraction (not recorded which). The receptors shown here come from a male donor with ankylosing spondylitis or in good health (not recorded which).

This clonotype occurred a few times. V is TRBV7-8 and J is TRBJ2-7, with 9 bases identical to TRBD1. CDR1 is SGHVS, CDR2 FQNEAQ, per germline. The CDR3 length is 14 residues. V was clipped by 9 bases and J by 2 bases; unmatched bases: 8. The CDR3 coding sequence is TGTGCCAGTGGACAGGGGCGACTCACCTACGAGCAGTACTTC. Translating it yields CASGQGRLTYEQYF.

The V and J genes are TRBV10-3 and TRBJ2-5; the D gene is possibly TRBD1 (7 bases). Germline CDR1 is ENHRY and CDR2 is SYGVKD. With 6 bases removed from V and 5 bases from J, the gap between germline ends came to 10 bases. The CDR3 is made up of 12 amino acids. Here the CDR3 DNA reads TGTGCCATCAGGACAGGGAGGGAGACCCAGTACTTC. Amino acid sequence: CAIRTGRETQYF.

This clonotype came up many times. The chain links TRBV29-1 to TRBJ1-5; D remains ambiguous. The V and J ends lost 4 bases and 3 bases respectively, with 10 bases between them. The germline gives CDR1 SQVTM, CDR2 ANQGSEA. The CDR3 is made up of 13 amino acids. The CDR3 is CSVGSGFNQPQHF. CDR3 DNA: TGCAGCGTTGGGAGCGGATTCAATCAGCCCCAGCATTTT.

This clonotype was observed at least ten times. This chain joins TRBV20-1 and TRBJ2-7; weak D call: TRBD2 (6 bases). The CDR3 totals 14 residues. Germline CDR1 and CDR2: DFQATT and SNEGSKA (reference sequence). V lost 1 base and J lost 3, with 13 bases in between. CDR3 sequence (DNA): TGCAGTGCTAGAGGAAGGAGGGCAGGCTACGAGCAGTACTTC. Its protein is CSARGRRAGYEQYF.

This chain uses TRBV12-3 or TRBV12-4 with TRBJ2-7, with 7 bases identical to TRBD2. After removal of 6 bases from V and 6 bases from J, the junction contained 8 bases not matched to a gene. The CDR3 has 13 amino acids. In DNA, the CDR3 is TGTGCCAGCAGGCGAAGGGAGGGGCGCGAGCAGTACTTC. Translated, it gives CASRRREGREQYF.

This clonotype was seen once. The V and J genes are TRBV2 and TRBJ2-4; TRBD1 might be the D (8 bases). The CDR3 is 14 amino acids. From germline, CDR1 is SNHLY and CDR2 FYNNEI. Between the trimmed V and J ends, which lost 4 bases and 7 bases, there was a span of 14 bases. The CDR3: CASSVGQGGNIQYF. The CDR3 DNA reads as TGTGCCAGCAGTGTCGGACAGGGAGGGAACATTCAGTACTTC.

This clonotype was seen many times. The rearrangement uses TRBV20-1 and TRBJ2-1; 7 nucleotides line up with TRBD2. The V gene's germline CDR1 is DFQATT and CDR2 SNEGSKA (reference sequence). The CDR3 loop spans 15 amino acids. The ends lost 5 bases at V and 0 bases at J; junction bases unmatched: 7. DNA for the CDR3: TGCAGTGCTGTGAGGCGGGGGAGCTCCTACAATGAGCAGTTCTTC. Translated, it gives CSAVRRGSSYNEQFF.

Many counts were recorded for this clonotype. The chain employs TRBV7-6 and TRBJ2-3; perhaps TRBD2 as D (7 bases). From germline, CDR1 is SGHVS and CDR2 FNYEAQ. Trimming pared 1 base from V and 4 bases from J, leaving 12 bases between. The CDR3 contains 15 residues. The CDR3 DNA sequence: TGTGCCAGCAGCTTAGTAGGGGGGGGCTCAGATACGCAGTATTTT. Amino acids: CASSLVGGGSDTQYF.

The chain is built from TRBV6-1 and TRBJ2-2; TRBD2 is a possible D gene (6 bases). CDR3 length: 14 residues. Deletions cut 7 bases from V and 5 bases from J, with 14 bases between. The germline CDR1 and CDR2 sequences are MNHNS and SASEGT. The CDR3 reads CASKRVGGTGELFF. In DNA, the CDR3 is TGTGCCAGCAAACGCGTGGGAGGAACCGGGGAGCTGTTTTTT.

This rearrangement joins TRBV6-5 to TRBJ2-7; D call uncertain. Germline CDR1 is MNHEY and CDR2 is SVGAGI. The CDR3 covers 12 residues. Between the trimmed V and J ends, which lost 6 bases and 6 bases, there was a span of 12 bases. CDR3 sequence (DNA): TGTGCCAGCAGGGAGACCGGTGGCGAGCAGTACTTC. Translating gives CASRETGGEQYF.

Points on this clonotype: The junction shows a germline mismatch at one end, possibly a read error. This chain connects TRBV7-7 to TRBJ2-2; D is possibly TRBD1 (6 bases). This CDR3 has 15 amino acids. CDR1 SSHAT and CDR2 FNYEAQ come from the germline V gene (reference sequence). The CDR3 DNA sequence: TGTGCTAGCAGCTTAGAGTTGGGGGCGGACGGGGAGCTGTTTTTT. Translated: CASSLELGADGELFF.

This sequence joins TRBV20-1 and TRBJ2-7, with 12 positions matching TRBD2. Germline V gene data show CDR1 as DFQATT and CDR2 as SNEGSKA (reference sequence). The CDR3 spans 14 residues. In DNA, the CDR3 is TGCAGCGCGACCACTAGCGGGAGGTCCTACGAGCAGTACTTC. It yields the protein CSATTSGRSYEQYF.

V and J are TRBV2 and TRBJ2-7; 8 bases fit TRBD1. In germline, CDR1 is SNHLY, CDR2 FYNNEI. V was clipped by 7 bases and J by 0 bases; unmatched bases: 5. This CDR3 has 14 amino acids. The CDR3 sequence: CASTWTGRSYEQYF. CDR3 nucleotide sequence: TGTGCCAGCACCTGGACAGGGCGCTCCTACGAGCAGTACTTC.

Ten or more counts support this clonotype. The chain uses TRBV3-1 and TRBJ2-3; no clear D gene. V lost 0 bases and J lost 6, with 7 bases in between. The CDR3 runs 13 residues. The V gene's germline CDR1 is LGHDT and CDR2 YNNKEL (reference sequence). For the CDR3, the DNA is TGTGCCAGCAGCCAAGAGGTGGGGGATACGCAGTATTTT. The encoded protein is CASSQEVGDTQYF.

The rearrangement links TRBV12-3 or TRBV12-4 to TRBJ2-7; possibly TRBD1 for D (5 bases). The CDR3 sequence is 12 residues long. V shed 7 bases and J shed 6 bases, with 13 bases lying between them. CDR3 region: CASNRGRSEQYF. The CDR3, as DNA: TGTGCCAGCAATAGGGGAAGGAGCGAGCAGTACTTC.

In this sample, this clonotype turned up a few times. The V call is TRBV20-1, the J call TRBJ2-7, with D perhaps matching TRBD1 (6 bases). Germline values: CDR1 DFQATT, CDR2 SNEGSKA (reference sequence). Trimming removed 3 bases from V and 4 bases from J, with 16 bases in between. The CDR3 runs 14 residues. DNA for the CDR3: TGCAGTGCTAGGGTGACGGTCAGGGGTTACGAGCAGTACTTC. Translated, it gives CSARVTVRGYEQYF.

This clonotype was seen a few times. J is TRBJ2-1 and V is TRBV29-1; TRBD1 is a possible D gene (6 bases). V lost 4 bases to trimming and J lost 0 bases, with 10 bases between them. The CDR3 is 14 residues long. Per the germline V gene, CDR1 is SQVTM and CDR2 is ANQGSEA. The CDR3 here is CSVVGAFSYNEQFF. CDR3 nucleotide sequence: TGCAGCGTTGTGGGGGCGTTCTCCTACAATGAGCAGTTCTTC.

The gene calls are TRBV20-1 and TRBJ2-3; tentative D call: TRBD1 (7 bases). The CDR3 loop spans 14 amino acids. The germline V gene has CDR1 DFQATT and CDR2 SNEGSKA (reference sequence). Deletions cut 6 bases from V and 4 bases from J, with 17 bases between. The CDR3 loop is CSAGFQGEADTQYF. The CDR3 DNA is TGCAGTGCCGGGTTCCAGGGGGAGGCAGATACGCAGTATTTT.

This rearrangement joins TRBV6-1 to TRBJ1-4, with D unclear. CDR3 length equals 15 residues. V lost 6 bases to trimming and J lost 0 bases, with 11 bases between them. Germline V gene lookup returns CDR1 MNHNS and CDR2 SASEGT. CDR3 region: CASSPWVATNEKLFF. The CDR3 DNA sequence: TGTGCCAGCAGCCCCTGGGTGGCAACTAATGAAAAACTGTTTTTT.

A note on this clonotype: A single base separates this from a much larger clone, so it may be a read error. This chain links TRBV29-1 with TRBJ2-6; no definite D call. The CDR3 has 16 amino acids. The V gene's germline CDR1 is SQVTM and CDR2 ANQGSEA. V lost 2 bases, J lost 1 base, and 12 bases lay in between. In nucleotides, the CDR3 is TGCAGCGTTGAATCGTACCCAGTGTCTGGGGCCAACGTCCTGACTTTC. Amino acids: CSVESYPVSGANVLTF.